This T cell receptor beta chain was documented in a study of blood T cell repertoires in COVID-19 (dated by TCRdb to 2018 to 2021). About the full investigation: Samples from collaborators originated in the United States, Italy and Spain and spanned both the acute and convalescent phases of COVID-19. The material from the prospective study consisted of cDNA or gDNA derived from T cells, B-cell-depleted T cells, or PBMCs. Deeply sampled blood TCRbeta repertoires from subjects exposed to, actively infected with, or recovered from COVID-19 were included in the dataset. The repertoires were released in a freely available public database meant as a resource for research on the immune response to SARS-CoV-2. Samples came from the ongoing ImmuneRACE study (first 160 participants) plus 1,254 subjects from 6 global collaborators. Sample metadata almost always included a de-identified subject ID, COVID-19 status, age in years and sex. Where available, HLA class I and class II types were taken from metadata supplied by the sample provider and were not determined by assay-based typing. The study at large found these results: Clinical and demographic metadata were provided uncurated, with the amount varying by source and participant.

Remarks on this clone: This clone's antigen is unknown. No much larger clonotype is one base removed from it; base qualities were not supplied.

The immunoSEQ Assay, a bias-controlled multiplex PCR, was used to amplify TCRbeta CDR3 regions from genomic DNA. In the source study's methods: The number of nucleated cells in each sample was estimated by amplification of reference gene primers within the assay. To quantify the absolute abundance of each unique TCRbeta CDR3 rearrangement, sequence reads were collapsed and filtered. For each sample, productive Simpson clonality was calculated as the square root of Simpson's diversity index over productive rearrangements. TCRdb retrieved this table from immuneACCESS and kept in-frame rearrangements only. Not all clones are present; in checked studies, unresolved V genes account for under half, and no reason is known for the remainder. That table is the source of V, J and clone size, and D and trimming were worked out from the DNA. Here the sample has over 350,000 clones; 86% occur a single time. 1.4% to 1.5% of the sample goes to the ten largest clones.

The collaborating institutions used their own protocols to collect whole blood in K2EDTA tubes. Collaborator samples were shipped for TCRbeta analysis as frozen whole blood, isolated PBMCs, or DNA extracted from either sample type. Taken from cysteine to phenylalanine, the CDR3 has 14 residues. Just the 42-base CDR3 DNA is kept, in frame starting at base 1. Sequences LNHNV (CDR1) and YYDKDF (CDR2) are obtained from the germline V gene (reference sequence). The V end loses 1 base and the J end loses 2 bases, and a stretch of 8 bases separates them. Here the chain combines TRBV15 and TRBJ2-5, with a tentative D gene TRBD2 over 5 matching bases. The sequenced sample consisted of peripheral blood. The clonotype was recovered from a woman aged 25-40 years with active or convalescent COVID-19. The sequence in DNA is TGTGCCACCAGCAGAGTCCGGGGACAAGAGACCCAGTACTTC. It codes for CATSRVRGQETQYF.